This TCR beta chain is from a study of blood T cell repertoires in COVID-19. Turning to the study itself: From T cells, B-cell-depleted T cells, or PBMCs came the material, which was cDNA or gDNA.

Authors' methods: Reference gene primer amplification in the assay estimated nucleated cell counts. Sequencing used immunoSEQ multiplex PCR; TCRdb keeps in-frame clones, though not all of them. Clonal size and the V and J genes are those of that table, whereas D and trimming came from the DNA. The data contain tens of thousands of clones, 70% to 90% of them singletons. V was cut by 4 bases and J by 0 bases, with 10 bases left in between. Per germline, CDR1 MNHEY and CDR2 SMNVEV (reference sequence). This CDR3 has 15 amino acids. V gene TRBV27 combines with J gene TRBJ2-1, with D unclear. Specimen: peripheral blood. This TCR came from a man aged 50 to 60 with active COVID-19. CDR3 sequence reads: CASSSLPRSYNEQFF. CDR3 sequence (DNA): TGTGCCAGCAGTTCTCTACCCCGCTCCTACAATGAGCAGTTCTTC.